One sample yielded the 26 T cell receptor beta chains listed below, sequenced in a study of shared clonotypes between healthy human individuals. The repertoire was sequenced with immunoSEQ multiplex PCR; TCRdb's copy has only in-frame clones and lacks some. The table has millions of clones, approximately 94% seen once. Sequencing was carried out using naive CD4+ T cells sorted from blood. The subset was: CD45RA+ positively selected. The source is a man between 18 and 35 years old in good health.

The chain has TRBV5-1 and TRBJ2-3; 7 nucleotides line up with TRBD2. The CDR3 length is 19 residues. Germline V gives CDR1 SGHRS, CDR2 YFSETQ. Trimming took 4 bases from V and 0 from J; bases not matched to a gene: 17. The CDR3 region has the DNA TGCGCCAGCAGCCCCACCACACGGGCTAGCGGACCTAGCACAGATACGCAGTATTTT. The encoded protein is CASSPTTRASGPSTDTQYF.

The J gene is TRBJ2-4, the V gene TRBV4-2; D gene uncertain. From germline, CDR1 is LGHNA and CDR2 YNFKEQ. The CDR3 loop spans 15 amino acids. The V end lost 6 bases, the J end lost 0 bases, and 12 bases lay between the germline ends. CDR3: CASSTTNLAKNIQYF. CDR3 sequence (DNA): TGTGCCAGCAGTACTACGAATCTAGCCAAAAACATTCAGTACTTC.

The genes are TRBV6-5 and TRBJ2-7, with TRBD1 identical over 8 bases. Per the germline V gene, CDR1 is MNHEY and CDR2 is SVGAGI. This CDR3 has 15 residues. Trimming took 5 bases from V and 4 from J; bases not matched to a gene: 10. CDR3 loop: CASSPKDRGHYEQYF. The CDR3 region has the DNA TGTGCCAGCAGTCCGAAAGACAGGGGCCATTACGAGCAGTACTTC.

The chain has TRBV5-1 and TRBJ1-6; perhaps TRBD1 as D (5 bases). Trimming shortened V by 0 bases and J by 7 bases, and 8 bases separated the two germline ends. The CDR3 runs to 14 residues. Germline CDR1 and CDR2: SGHRS and YFSETQ. CDR3 sequence: CASSLARANSPLHF. In DNA, the CDR3 is TGCGCCAGCAGCTTGGCCAGGGCGAATTCACCCCTCCACTTT. The full variable domain, its missing parts supplied by reference TRBV5-1 and TRBJ1-6, is KAGVTQTPRYLIKTRGQQVTLSCSPISGHRSVSWYQQTPGQGLQFLFEYFSETQRNKGNFPGRFSGRQFSNSRSEMNVSTLELGDSALYLCASSLARANSPLHFGNGTRLTVT.

The CDR3 DNA is TGTGCCAGCAGCTTGTACCAGTCTGGAAACACCATATATTTT. Translated: CASSLYQSGNTIYF. The chain uses TRBV5-6 and TRBJ1-3; D is uncertain. The V gene lost 1 base and the J gene lost 1 base, with 6 bases spanning the gap. The germline V gene encodes CDR1 SGHDT and CDR2 YYEEEE. CDR3 length equals 14 residues.

The chain is built from TRBV5-8 and TRBJ2-5; perhaps TRBD1 as D (6 bases). The CDR3 consists of 13 residues. Trimming took off 4 bases at V and 5 bases at J, with 12 bases between the two ends. Germline CDR1 and CDR2: SGHTS and YDEGEE. The CDR3 here is CASSTDRSETQYF. For the CDR3, the DNA is TGTGCCAGCAGCACCGACAGGTCTGAGACCCAGTACTTC.

The chain combines TRBV6-5 with TRBJ2-3; the D gene could be TRBD1 or TRBD2 (6 bases each). V lost 6 bases to trimming and J lost 6 bases, with 16 bases between them. CDR3 length: 14 amino acids. CDR1 is MNHEY and CDR2 is SVGAGI in the germline V gene. DNA of the CDR3: TGTGCCAGCAGAACAGGGAGGATTGACGATACGCAGTATTTT. The encoded protein is CASRTGRIDDTQYF.

J is TRBJ2-7 and V is TRBV6-6; 7 nucleotides match TRBD1. Unmatched junction bases numbered 6, after V lost 0 bases and J lost 4 bases. This CDR3 has 15 residues. Germline assignment: CDR1 MNHNY and CDR2 SVGAGI (reference sequence). The CDR3 bases are TGTGCCAGCAGTTACTCGAGAGGGGGCAGGTACGAGCAGTACTTC. As protein: CASSYSRGGRYEQYF.

The CDR3 protein is CASSLGTGGPPNTEAFF. The CDR3, as DNA: TGCGCCAGCAGCTTGGGGACAGGTGGGCCCCCAAACACTGAAGCTTTCTTT. The V gene is TRBV5-1, the J gene TRBJ1-1, with 7 bases matching TRBD1. This CDR3 has 17 residues. CDR1 and CDR2 from the germline V gene are SGHRS and YFSETQ. J lost 2 bases, V lost 0 bases, and 10 bases had no gene match.

Note on this clone: The sample holds other DNA sequences that translate to the same CDR3. The rearrangement uses TRBV6-5 and TRBJ1-2; D might be TRBD1 (5 bases). Deletions cut 4 bases from V and 2 bases from J, with 11 bases between. CDR1 MNHEY and CDR2 SVGAGI come from the germline V gene. This CDR3 is 14 amino acids long. The CDR3 sequence: CASSSGGGNYGYTF. CDR3 DNA sequence: TGTGCCAGCAGTTCCGGCGGGGGGAACTATGGCTACACCTTC.

This chain joins TRBV5-1 and TRBJ2-5, with D tentatively TRBD2 (6 bases). V was shortened by 4 bases and J by 5 bases, with 9 bases between the two germline ends. This CDR3 is 12 amino acids long. CDR1 and CDR2 from the germline V gene are SGHRS and YFSETQ. The CDR3 here is CASSAGLETQYF. The CDR3 nucleotides are TGCGCCAGCAGCGCGGGACTCGAGACCCAGTACTTC.

This chain uses TRBV10-2 with TRBJ1-5; 9 bases map to TRBD1. The CDR3 loop spans 14 amino acids. Germline loops: CDR1 WSHSY, CDR2 SAAADI. V lost 6 bases and J lost 7; bases outside the gene matches: 7. The chain's CDR3 is CASSGQGKGQPQHF. DNA for the CDR3: TGCGCCAGCAGCGGACAGGGGAAGGGCCAGCCCCAGCATTTT.

The chain joins TRBV7-9 to TRBJ1-1, with no clear D. The CDR3 length is 13 residues. CDR1 and CDR2 (germline): SEHNR, FQNEAQ (reference sequence). Trimming took off 4 bases at V and 1 base at J, with 7 bases between the two ends. The CDR3, as DNA: TGTGCCAGCAGCTCTCAGAAGAACACTGAAGCTTTCTTT. Protein product: CASSSQKNTEAFF.

Comment on this clone: Germline and junction disagree at one end, which may indicate a read error. The CDR3 nucleotides are TGTGCCAGCAGTCACTCCGGGACTCCCCCCTCCGAGCAGTACTTC. It encodes CASSHSGTPPSEQYF. This chain uses TRBV6-5 with TRBJ2-5; tentatively, D is TRBD2 (6 bases). TRBJ2-7 matches the DNA end more closely, so the J call is doubtful. Germline-derived CDR1 and CDR2 are MNHEY and SVGAGI. The CDR3 has 15 amino acids.

This chain connects TRBV9 to TRBJ1-2; a possible D gene is TRBD1 (6 bases). V was trimmed by 0 bases and J by 4 bases, leaving 16 bases between them. Germline V lookup: CDR1 SGDLS, CDR2 YYNGEE. The CDR3 is made up of 16 amino acids. In DNA form, the CDR3 reads TGTGCCAGCAGCGTAGGTCAGGACAGAGGGCTCTATGGCTACACCTTC. Protein sequence: CASSVGQDRGLYGYTF.

The CDR3 DNA follows: TGCGCCAGCAAATCGCATTCTAACACCGGGGAGCTGTTTTTT. This encodes CASKSHSNTGELFF. V is TRBV5-1 and J is TRBJ2-2; D unclear. V was shortened by 6 bases and J by 2 bases, with 11 bases between the two germline ends. Germline values: CDR1 SGHRS, CDR2 YFSETQ. The CDR3 is made up of 14 amino acids.

This rearrangement joins TRBV10-3 to TRBJ2-5; TRBD2 agrees at 8 bases. V lost 1 base, J lost 4 bases, and 8 bases stayed unmatched. Germline CDR1 is ENHRY and CDR2 is SYGVKD. This CDR3 is built from 16 residues. The CDR3, as DNA: TGTGCCATCAGTGAGTTGCGTAGCGGGGACTCAGAGACCCAGTACTTC. The encoded protein is CAISELRSGDSETQYF.

This clone was recorded once. The gene calls are TRBV18 and TRBJ1-1; 10 bases align to TRBD1. The junction had 8 bases not matched to a gene; V was cut back by 6 bases and J by 10 bases. Germline CDR1 reads KGHSH; CDR2 reads LQKENI. The CDR3 is 13 amino acids. CDR3: CASSETGGGGAFF. In DNA, the CDR3 is TGTGCCAGCTCGGAGACAGGGGGCGGGGGAGCTTTCTTT.

The genes are TRBV6-1 and TRBJ2-7; the D call may be TRBD1 or TRBD2 (5 bases each). The CDR3 runs 13 residues. Germline V CDR1 and CDR2: MNHNS, SASEGT. V dropped 8 bases and J dropped 3 bases, with 14 bases sitting between them. DNA of the CDR3: TGTGCCAGCGGGTCCGGGGACCTCTACGAGCAGTACTTC. The encoded protein is CASGSGDLYEQYF.

The gene calls are TRBV5-1 and TRBJ2-7; 10 nucleotides match TRBD1. With 7 bases clipped from V and 5 bases from J, the junction kept 9 bases outside the gene matches. This CDR3 contains 14 residues. Germline-derived CDR1 and CDR2 are SGHRS and YFSETQ. The DNA of the CDR3 is TGCGCCAGCGCCCCGACAGGGGGCATCGACGAGCAGTACTTC. Translating gives CASAPTGGIDEQYF.

This rearrangement joins TRBV18 to TRBJ2-7; D uncertain. This CDR3 region has 12 residues. The V end was cut by 3 bases, the J end by 12 bases, with 15 bases between. Germline-derived CDR1 and CDR2 are KGHSH and LQKENI. The CDR3 DNA reads as TGTGCCAGCTCACCGATGGTAGGGTTTCTGTACTTC. This translates into CASSPMVGFLYF. Full variable domain (missing parts from reference TRBV18 and TRBJ2-7): NAGVMQNPRHLVRRRGQEARLRCSPMKGHSHVYWYRQLPEEGLKFMVYLQKENIIDESGMPKERFSAEFPKEGPSILRIQQVVRGDSAAYFCASSPMVGFLYFGPGTRLTVT.

In its sample, this clone was seen once. This same CDR3 is encoded by further DNA sequences in the sample. The J gene is TRBJ2-7, the V gene TRBV5-1; D is perhaps TRBD1 (5 bases). The V end was cut by 0 bases, the J end by 7 bases, with 11 bases between. Germline CDR1 is SGHRS and CDR2 is YFSETQ. This CDR3 comprises 13 residues. The CDR3 sequence is CASSLGVGREQYF. The CDR3 DNA reads TGCGCCAGCAGCTTGGGGGTGGGGCGGGAGCAGTACTTC.

V usage is TRBV18 and J usage is TRBJ2-7; D is unresolved. Germline CDR1 KGHSH, CDR2 LQKENI. CDR3 size: 14 residues. With 4 bases removed from V and 6 bases from J, the gap between germline ends came to 16 bases. The CDR3 here is CASSLSQQASEQYF. In DNA form, the CDR3 reads TGTGCCAGCTCACTCTCACAGCAGGCTTCCGAGCAGTACTTC.

The chain is built from TRBV19 and TRBJ1-1, with D possibly matching TRBD1 (5 bases). The length of the CDR3 is 12 residues. The V gene lost 4 bases and the J gene lost 8 bases, with 11 bases spanning the gap. Germline V gene data show CDR1 as LNHDA and CDR2 as SQIVND (reference sequence). The CDR3 DNA reads as TGTGCCAGTAGTACCCAGACAGCAGAAGCTTTCTTT. It yields the protein CASSTQTAEAFF.

The rearrangement links TRBV4-1 to TRBJ1-5; no firm D call. The CDR3 extends over 13 amino acids. Germline CDR1 MGHRA, CDR2 YSYEKL. Trimming left V 4 bases short and J 4 bases short, with 8 bases between. Written as DNA, the CDR3 is TGCGCCAGCAGCCGTCTTCTAAATCAGCCCCAGCATTTT. It yields the protein CASSRLLNQPQHF.

This chain joins TRBV6-5 and TRBJ2-7; 8 nucleotides agree with TRBD1. This CDR3 comprises 13 residues. V lost 6 bases and J lost 2; bases outside the gene matches: 3. Per germline, CDR1 MNHEY and CDR2 SVGAGI. CDR3: CASRDRATYEQYF. The CDR3 region has the DNA TGTGCCAGCAGGGACAGGGCTACCTACGAGCAGTACTTC.